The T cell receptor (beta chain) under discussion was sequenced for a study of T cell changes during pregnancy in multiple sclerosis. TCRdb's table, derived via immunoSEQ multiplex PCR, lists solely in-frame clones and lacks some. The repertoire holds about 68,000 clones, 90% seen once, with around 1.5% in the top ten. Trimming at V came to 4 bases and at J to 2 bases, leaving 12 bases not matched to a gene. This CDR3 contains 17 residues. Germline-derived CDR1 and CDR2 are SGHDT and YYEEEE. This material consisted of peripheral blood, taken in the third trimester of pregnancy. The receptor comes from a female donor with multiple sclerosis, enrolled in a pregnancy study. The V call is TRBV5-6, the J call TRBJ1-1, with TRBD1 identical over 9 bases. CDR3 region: CASSGTGGNPVNTEAFF. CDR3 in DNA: TGTGCCAGCAGCGGTACAGGGGGCAATCCCGTCAACACTGAAGCTTTCTTT.